These 12 T cell receptor beta chains came from one sample sequenced in a study of graft-versus-host responses after intestinal transplantation. TCRdb's table, derived via immunoSEQ multiplex PCR, lists solely in-frame clones and lacks some. The profile shows some 7,600 clones, about 90% of them singletons. The material was PBMCs, obtained about 30 days after intestinal transplant. The receptors here all came from a human patient who received an intestinal transplant, so some T cells may come from the graft donor.

The V gene is TRBV6-1, the J gene TRBJ2-3, with TRBD2 matching over 8 bases. Trimming at V came to 7 bases and at J to 0 bases, leaving 3 bases not matched to a gene. CDR3 length equals 14 residues. Germline V gene data show CDR1 as MNHNS and CDR2 as SASEGT. Written as DNA, the CDR3 is TGTGCCAGCATCATAGCGGGGAGCACAGATACGCAGTATTTT. It yields the protein CASIIAGSTDTQYF.

This rearrangement joins TRBV10-1 to TRBJ1-2; 7 positions match TRBD1. Germline-derived CDR1 and CDR2 are WNHNN and SYGVQD (reference sequence). The CDR3 contains 16 residues. J lost 3 bases, V lost 10 bases, and 17 bases had no gene match. CDR3 bases: TGCGCCACCCAAGAGTCCTTCGACAGGGAATACTATGGCTACACCTTC. This gives the protein CATQESFDREYYGYTF.

The genes are TRBV6-5 and TRBJ2-5, with 9 nucleotides matching TRBD1. V dropped 2 bases and J dropped 2; count of bases not matched to a gene: 3. This CDR3 comprises 15 residues. Germline loops: CDR1 MNHEY, CDR2 SVGAGI. CDR3 residues: CASSYGTGLQETQYF. CDR3 nucleotide sequence: TGTGCCAGCAGTTACGGGACAGGGCTTCAAGAGACCCAGTACTTC.

The rearrangement uses TRBV6-6 and TRBJ1-4, with 12 bases aligning to TRBD1. The CDR3 spans 16 residues. Germline assignment: CDR1 MNHNY and CDR2 SVGAGI (reference sequence). Losses at the gene ends were 6 bases for V and 4 bases for J; bases not matched to a gene: 6. CDR3 loop: CASSRGQGANNEKLFF. For the CDR3, the DNA is TGTGCCAGCAGCAGGGGACAGGGGGCGAATAATGAAAAACTGTTTTTT.

The rearrangement links TRBV4-1 to TRBJ1-4, with 11 bases that match TRBD1. The V gene's germline CDR1 is MGHRA and CDR2 YSYEKL. The CDR3 totals 16 residues. V shed 1 base, J shed 6 bases, and the junction held 4 bases outside the gene matches. The CDR3 reads CASSQVQGQGDEKLFF. The CDR3 bases are TGCGCCAGCAGCCAAGTCCAGGGACAGGGGGATGAAAAACTGTTTTTT.

In this sample, this clone is large. The chain has TRBV4-2 and TRBJ2-6; TRBD1 or TRBD2 may be the D gene (6 bases each). V was trimmed by 0 bases and J by 3 bases, leaving 9 bases between them. CDR1 is LGHNA and CDR2 is YNFKEQ in the germline V gene. The CDR3 is 16 residues long. This CDR3 is CASSQEEGDGANVLTF. CDR3 coding DNA: TGTGCCAGCAGCCAAGAGGAGGGGGATGGGGCCAACGTCCTGACTTTC.

The rearrangement links TRBV6-1 to TRBJ2-7; D not resolved. Trimming stripped 5 bases from V and 5 bases from J, with 10 bases between. CDR1 MNHNS and CDR2 SASEGT come from the germline V gene. This CDR3 is 12 amino acids long. Here the CDR3 DNA reads TGTGCCAGCAGTTCCGGTTTTGACGAGCAGTACTTC. Translating gives CASSSGFDEQYF.

This sequence joins TRBV7-9 and TRBJ2-7; D gene uncertain. The CDR3 is made up of 12 amino acids. Germline CDR1 is SEHNR and CDR2 is FQNEAQ (reference sequence). With 3 bases removed from V and 1 base from J, the gap between germline ends came to 4 bases. The CDR3 nucleotides are TGTGCCAGCAGCTTTACGTCCTACGAGCAGTACTTC. This translates into CASSFTSYEQYF. Full variable domain (remainder filled in from reference TRBV7-9 and TRBJ2-7): DTGVSQNPRHKITKRGQNVTFRCDPISEHNRLYWYRQTLGQGPEFLTYFQNEAQLEKSRLLSDRFSAERPKGSFSTLEIQRTEQGDSAMYLCASSFTSYEQYFGPGTRLTVT.

The chain carries TRBV7-2 and TRBJ2-2; 8 bases align to TRBD1. The CDR3 covers 15 residues. V was pared by 5 bases and J by 6 bases, with 8 bases of the junction left unmatched. Germline V gene data show CDR1 as SGHTA and CDR2 as FQGNSA. Here the CDR3 reads CASSRPDRGSGELFF. The CDR3 DNA reads as TGTGCCAGCAGCCGTCCCGACAGGGGATCCGGGGAGCTGTTTTTT.

This chain joins TRBV13 and TRBJ2-3; D is perhaps TRBD1 or TRBD2 (6 bases each). Germline values: CDR1 PRHDT, CDR2 FYEKMQ (reference sequence). The CDR3 extends over 17 amino acids. V was clipped by 1 base and J by 4 bases, with 18 bases between them. CDR3 sequence reads: CASSLEGVQGGADTQYF. The CDR3 nucleotides read TGTGCCAGCAGCTTAGAGGGGGTCCAAGGAGGGGCAGATACGCAGTATTTT.

The genes are TRBV5-6 and TRBJ2-1; TRBD2 is a possible D gene (5 bases). In germline, CDR1 is SGHDT, CDR2 YYEEEE. The CDR3 contains 15 residues. Trimming took 2 bases from V and 0 from J, leaving 9 bases between them. CDR3 in DNA: TGTGCCAGCAGCTTTGTGGGGAGCTCCTACAATGAGCAGTTCTTC. Its translation: CASSFVGSSYNEQFF. Combining the CDR3 with reference TRBV5-6 and TRBJ2-1 gives the whole variable domain DAGVTQSPTHLIKTRGQQVTLRCSPKSGHDTVSWYQQALGQGPQFIFQYYEEEERQRGNFPDRFSGHQFPNYSSELNVNALLLGDSALYLCASSFVGSSYNEQFFGPGTRLTVL.

The chain combines TRBV5-5 with TRBJ1-2; perhaps TRBD1 as D (5 bases). The CDR3 totals 11 residues. In germline, CDR1 is SGHKS, CDR2 YYEKEE (reference sequence). Deletions cut 4 bases from V and 9 bases from J, with 10 bases between. CDR3 in amino acids: CASSIGARYTF. CDR3 in DNA: TGTGCCAGCAGCATTGGGGCTCGCTACACCTTC.